Listed below are T cell receptor beta chains from one sample, sequenced in a study of blood T cell repertoires in COVID-19. Profiling relied on immunoSEQ multiplex PCR, and the TCRdb table lists in-frame clones only, not all of them. The sample has around 330,000 clones; roughly 90% are singletons. Sequencing was performed on PBMCs or T cells enriched from blood (not recorded which). Source of these receptors: a woman in her 40s who had recovered from COVID-19. The CDR3 runs from the conserved cysteine through the conserved F or W. D genes are given only for firm matches. The size field is filled for only some rows; it gives once, few, many or a size class.

>TRBV5-6|.|.|TRBJ1-5
CASSLWEVNQPQHF
TGTGCCAGCAGCTTATGGGAGGTTAATCAGCCCCAGCATTTT
>TRBV7-2|.|few|TRBJ2-1
CASSLSWTARPPYNEQFF
TGTGCCAGCAGCTTAAGTTGGACAGCCCGACCACCTTACAATGAGCAGTTCTTC
>TRBV7-2|TRBD2|.|TRBJ2-3
CASSARLAFYTDTQYF
TGTGCCAGCAGCGCAAGACTAGCGTTCTACACAGATACGCAGTATTTT
>TRBV15|.|.|TRBJ2-1
CATSERDTYNEQFF
TGTGCCACCAGCGAGCGGGACACCTACAATGAGCAGTTCTTC
>TRBV27|.|.|TRBJ2-5
CASSSLAVAETQYF
TGTGCCAGCAGTTCCCTAGCAGTGGCAGAGACCCAGTACTTC
>TRBV9|TRBD2|.|TRBJ2-7
CASSVGSLAGAHSYEQYF
TGTGCCAGCAGCGTAGGTTCGCTAGCGGGAGCCCATTCCTACGAGCAGTACTTC
>TRBV29-1|TRBD1|.|TRBJ1-1
CSVDDKQGGEAFF
TGCAGCGTTGATGATAAGCAGGGGGGTGAAGCTTTCTTT
>TRBV7-9|TRBD2|.|TRBJ2-7
CASSLGLADYEQYF
TGTGCCAGCAGCTTAGGACTAGCGGACTACGAGCAGTACTTC
>TRBV5-1|TRBD1|few|TRBJ2-7
CASRGTGRPEQYF
TGCGCCAGCAGAGGGACAGGTCGACCCGAGCAGTACTTC
>TRBV28|TRBD1|.|TRBJ1-5
CASRQGFSNQPQHF
TGTGCCAGTCGACAGGGGTTTAGCAATCAGCCCCAGCATTTT
>TRBV7-2|TRBD2|.|TRBJ2-1
CASSLAGGLMNEQFF
TGTGCCAGCAGTCTAGCGGGGGGGCTTATGAATGAGCAGTTCTTC
>TRBV30|TRBD1|.|TRBJ1-4
CASGTGDEKLFF
TGTGCCTCCGGGACAGGGGATGAAAAACTGTTTTTT
>TRBV19|.|once|TRBJ1-3
CASSTSTGFGNTIYF
TGTGCCAGTAGTACTTCGACAGGTTTCGGAAACACCATATATTTT
>TRBV9|TRBD1|once|TRBJ2-2
CASSDGTVLGELFF
TGTGCCAGCAGCGATGGGACAGTTCTCGGGGAGCTGTTTTTT
>TRBV9|TRBD1|.|TRBJ1-2
CASSVAPGGGRNGYTF
TGTGCCAGCAGCGTAGCCCCAGGAGGGGGCAGGAATGGCTACACCTTC
>TRBV9|TRBD1|.|TRBJ2-7
CASSVKGQSHEQYF
TGTGCCAGCAGCGTAAAGGGACAGAGCCACGAGCAGTACTTC
>TRBV7-6|.|few|TRBJ2-3
CASSLAGGIADTQYF
TGTGCCAGCAGCTTAGCTGGAGGTATTGCAGATACGCAGTATTTT
>TRBV6-5|TRBD1|.|TRBJ1-1
CASSYGGQGWTEAFF
TGTGCCAGCAGTTACGGGGGACAGGGGTGGACTGAAGCTTTCTTT
>TRBV12-3/TRBV12-4|.|.|TRBJ1-1
CASSFSTEAFF
TGTGCCAGCAGTTTCTCCACTGAAGCTTTCTTT
>TRBV10-3|.|.|TRBJ2-3
CAISVGGSTDTQYF
TGTGCCATCAGTGTAGGCGGGAGCACAGATACGCAGTATTTT
>TRBV2|.|.|TRBJ2-7
CASSQHGGGLYEQYF
TGTGCCAGCAGCCAACATGGGGGAGGTTTGTACGAGCAGTACTTC
>TRBV29-1|TRBD2|.|TRBJ2-3
CSVGGSKDTQYF
TGCAGCGTGGGGGGGAGTAAGGATACGCAGTATTTT
>TRBV11-3|.|.|TRBJ2-1
CASRFSEEGYNEQFF
TGTGCCAGCAGATTTTCGGAGGAGGGATACAATGAGCAGTTCTTC
>TRBV9|.|.|TRBJ2-7
CASSLGLDPYEQYF
TGTGCCAGCAGCCTAGGCTTAGATCCCTACGAGCAGTACTTC
>TRBV6-1|TRBD1|.|TRBJ2-2
CASSGHRGRSVGELFF
TGTGCCAGCAGTGGACACAGGGGGCGCAGCGTCGGGGAGCTGTTTTTT
>TRBV7-9|.|.|TRBJ1-5
CASSNRGNQPQHF
TGTGCCAGCAGCAACAGGGGCAATCAGCCCCAGCATTTT
>TRBV7-9|TRBD2|.|TRBJ2-5
CASSLSLAGVETQYF
TGTGCCAGCAGCTTATCCCTAGCGGGAGTAGAGACCCAGTACTTC
>TRBV4-1|.|.|TRBJ2-7
CASSPYRGYEQYF
TGCGCCAGCAGCCCCTACCGGGGCTACGAGCAGTACTTC
>TRBV9|.|.|TRBJ1-4
CASSFGGDEKLFF
TGTGCCAGCAGCTTCGGGGGGGATGAAAAACTGTTTTTT
>TRBV12-3/TRBV12-4|.|.|TRBJ2-2
CASSFLPGELFF
TGTGCCAGCAGTTTCCTTCCCGGGGAGCTGTTTTTT
>TRBV7-3|TRBD2|.|TRBJ2-1
CASSLILAGDSGEQFF
TGTGCCAGCAGCTTAATACTAGCGGGAGATAGTGGTGAGCAGTTCTTC
>TRBV5-1|TRBD2|.|TRBJ2-2
CASSALLAGSGELFF
TGCGCCAGCAGCGCTCTACTAGCGGGTTCCGGGGAGCTGTTTTTT
>TRBV27|TRBD1|.|TRBJ1-2
CASSFGTGNGYTF
TGTGCCAGCAGTTTCGGGACAGGGAACGGCTACACCTTC